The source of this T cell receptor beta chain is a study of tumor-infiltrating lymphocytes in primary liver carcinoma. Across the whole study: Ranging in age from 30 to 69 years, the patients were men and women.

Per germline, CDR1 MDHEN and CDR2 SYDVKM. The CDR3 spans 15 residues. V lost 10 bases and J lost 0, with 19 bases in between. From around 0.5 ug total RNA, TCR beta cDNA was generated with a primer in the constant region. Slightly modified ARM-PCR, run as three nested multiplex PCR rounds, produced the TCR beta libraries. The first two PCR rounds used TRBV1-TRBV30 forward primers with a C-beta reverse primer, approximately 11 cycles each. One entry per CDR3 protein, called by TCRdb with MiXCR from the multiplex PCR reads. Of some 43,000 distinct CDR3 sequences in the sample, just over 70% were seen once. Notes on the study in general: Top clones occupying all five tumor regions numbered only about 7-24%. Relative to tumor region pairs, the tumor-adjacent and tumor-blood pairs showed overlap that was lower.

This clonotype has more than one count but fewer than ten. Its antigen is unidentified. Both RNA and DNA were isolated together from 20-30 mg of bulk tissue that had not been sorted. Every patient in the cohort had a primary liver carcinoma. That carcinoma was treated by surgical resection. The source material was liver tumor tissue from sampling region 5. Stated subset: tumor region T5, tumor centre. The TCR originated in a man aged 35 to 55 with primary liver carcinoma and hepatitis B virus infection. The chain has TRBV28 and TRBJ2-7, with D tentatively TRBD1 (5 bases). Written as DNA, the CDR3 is TGTGCCACCGAATGGGGCCCCAGGGCCTCCTACGAGCAGTACTTC. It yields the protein CATEWGPRASYEQYF.